This T cell receptor beta chain originates from a study of Ad26.COV2.S vaccination and SARS-CoV-2 variants. Sequencing used immunoSEQ multiplex PCR; TCRdb keeps in-frame clones, though not all of them. The table has a few hundred thousand clones, approximately 88% seen once. V lost 3 bases to trimming and J lost 7 bases, with 13 bases between them. The CDR3 has 14 amino acids. The germline CDR1 and CDR2 sequences are KGHDR and SFDVKD. Documented treatment: roughly 18 received Ad26.COV2.S at low or high dose, single or two shots; 5 received placebo; per-sample allocation not given. The samples were gathered on day 63 after the first injection of vaccine or placebo.

Sequenced material: peripheral blood, taken in a trial of Ad26.COV2.S vaccine versus placebo. The receptor comes from a person aged 18 to 59 who received the Ad26.COV2.S COVID-19 vaccine or a placebo. This chain joins TRBV24-1 and TRBJ2-3; possible D gene TRBD1, 6 bases. Here the CDR3 DNA reads TGTGCCACCAGTGATCGGGAACAGGGCTATACGCAGTATTTT. Its translation is CATSDREQGYTQYF.